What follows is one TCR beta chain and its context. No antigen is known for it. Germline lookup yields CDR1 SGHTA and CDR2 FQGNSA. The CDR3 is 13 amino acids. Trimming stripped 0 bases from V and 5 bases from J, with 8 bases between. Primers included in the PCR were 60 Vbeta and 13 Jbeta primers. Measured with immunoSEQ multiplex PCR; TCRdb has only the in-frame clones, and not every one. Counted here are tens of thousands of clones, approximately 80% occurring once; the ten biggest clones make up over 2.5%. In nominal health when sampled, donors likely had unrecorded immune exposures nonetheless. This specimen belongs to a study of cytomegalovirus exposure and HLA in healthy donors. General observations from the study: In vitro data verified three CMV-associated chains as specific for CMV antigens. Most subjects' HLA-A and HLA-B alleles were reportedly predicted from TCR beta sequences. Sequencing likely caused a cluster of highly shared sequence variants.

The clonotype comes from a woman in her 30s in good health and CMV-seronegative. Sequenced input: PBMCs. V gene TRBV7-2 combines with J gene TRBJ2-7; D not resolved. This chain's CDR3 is CASSLARRDEQYF. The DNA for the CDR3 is TGTGCCAGCAGCTTAGCTCGCCGGGACGAGCAGTACTTC.